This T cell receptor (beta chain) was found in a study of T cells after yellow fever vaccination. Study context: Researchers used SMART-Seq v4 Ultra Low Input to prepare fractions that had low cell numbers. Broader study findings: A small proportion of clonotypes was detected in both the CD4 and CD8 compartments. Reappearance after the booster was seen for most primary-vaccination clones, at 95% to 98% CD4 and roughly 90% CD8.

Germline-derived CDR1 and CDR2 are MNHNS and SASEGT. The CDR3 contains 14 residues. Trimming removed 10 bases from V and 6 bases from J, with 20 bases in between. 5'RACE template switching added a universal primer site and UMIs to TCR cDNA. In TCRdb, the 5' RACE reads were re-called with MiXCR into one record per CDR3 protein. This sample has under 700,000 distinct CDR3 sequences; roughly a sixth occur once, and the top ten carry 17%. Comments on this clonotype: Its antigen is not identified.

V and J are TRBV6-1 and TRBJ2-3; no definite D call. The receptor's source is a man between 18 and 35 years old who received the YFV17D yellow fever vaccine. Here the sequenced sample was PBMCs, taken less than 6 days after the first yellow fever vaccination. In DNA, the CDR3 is TGTGCCACCGTACCGTCGGGCACGGCGGATACGCAGTATTTT. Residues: CATVPSGTADTQYF.